The 26 T cell receptor beta chains below all came from one sample that was sequenced in a study of OX40 agonist ivuxolimab in advanced cancers. Here immunoSEQ multiplex PCR was the method, and the copy in TCRdb shows in-frame clones only, minus some. The repertoire holds 11,000 to 15,000 clones, with about 86% as singletons. The sample was CD4+ or CD8+ T cells sorted from blood, taken in a trial of the OX40 agonist ivuxolimab. The receptors were gathered from an adult with an advanced solid tumor such as melanoma, head and neck, liver or kidney cancer.

The chain combines TRBV7-9 with TRBJ2-7; D not resolved. The length of the CDR3 is 16 residues. Germline CDR1 and CDR2: SEHNR and FQNEAQ (reference sequence). The ends were cut back, 5 bases at V and 0 bases at J, with 17 bases in the middle. The CDR3 protein is CASSPPGRWPSYEQYF. In DNA form, the CDR3 reads TGTGCCAGCAGCCCCCCTGGCAGGTGGCCCTCCTACGAGCAGTACTTC.

The V gene is TRBV7-3, the J gene TRBJ1-2; TRBD1 matches 9 bases. Germline V gene lookup returns CDR1 SGHTA and CDR2 FQGTGA. The length of the CDR3 is 15 residues. The trim removed 5 bases at V and 5 bases at J, leaving 9 bases unmatched. The CDR3 region is CASSNRTGVNYGYTF. The CDR3 DNA is TGTGCCAGCAGCAACCGGACAGGGGTTAATTATGGCTACACCTTC.

V and J are TRBV2 and TRBJ2-1; 7 bases are a match to TRBD1. V lost 8 bases and J lost 7; bases outside the gene matches: 17. This CDR3 has 16 amino acids. Germline V CDR1 and CDR2: SNHLY, FYNNEI. Here the CDR3 DNA reads TGTGCCAGCGATACTCCGGGACAGCTTAAACGTAATGAGCAGTTCTTC. Protein product: CASDTPGQLKRNEQFF.

The chain recombines TRBV5-1 with TRBJ1-2; TRBD1 aligns across 9 bases. The CDR3 totals 16 residues. Germline trimming cut 3 bases from V and 6 bases from J; bases unmatched to any gene: 12. Germline V gene sequence: CDR1 SGHRS, CDR2 YFSETQ. For the CDR3, the DNA is TGCGCCAGCAGCTCCGGGACAGGGAGGATGGGGCATGGCTACACCTTC. Its translation: CASSSGTGRMGHGYTF.

The J gene is TRBJ2-7, the V gene TRBV7-2, with 9 bases that match TRBD2. With 3 bases clipped from V and 4 bases from J, the junction kept 4 bases outside the gene matches. This CDR3 spans 14 amino acids. The germline V gene encodes CDR1 SGHTA and CDR2 FQGNSA. CDR3 DNA: TGTGCCAGCAGCTTCTCTAGCGGGGAGTACGAGCAGTACTTC. Protein: CASSFSSGEYEQYF.

The rearrangement links TRBV6-1 to TRBJ1-2, with D possibly being TRBD1 (6 bases). CDR3 length equals 13 residues. Germline V lookup: CDR1 MNHNS, CDR2 SASEGT. V was shortened by 4 bases and J by 7 bases, with 13 bases between the two germline ends. CDR3 residues: CASSGIGGPGYTF. In nucleotides, the CDR3 is TGTGCCAGCAGTGGTATCGGGGGGCCTGGCTACACCTTC.

The gene calls are TRBV11-2 and TRBJ2-7; D gene ambiguous. V lost 0 bases, J lost 11 bases, and 14 bases lay in between. This CDR3 has 13 residues. CDR1 SGHAT and CDR2 FQNNGV come from the germline V gene. CDR3 sequence: CASSLERQSLKYF. Written as DNA, the CDR3 is TGTGCCAGCAGCTTAGAGAGGCAGAGCCTAAAGTACTTC.

The chain links TRBV6-1 to TRBJ2-1, with D tentatively TRBD2 (7 bases). CDR1 MNHNS and CDR2 SASEGT come from the germline V gene. The CDR3 contains 18 residues. With 3 bases removed from V and 7 bases from J, the gap between germline ends came to 25 bases. The DNA for the CDR3 is TGTGCCAGCAGTGAGGGGGGGCAGGAGCCCCGTTATCGGAATGAGCAGTTCTTC. Translation gives CASSEGGQEPRYRNEQFF.

The chain joins TRBV4-2 to TRBJ1-6; D call uncertain. Germline-derived CDR1 and CDR2 are LGHNA and YNFKEQ. CDR3 length: 17 amino acids. Trimming removed 1 base at V and 5 bases at J, with 15 bases between. DNA of the CDR3: TGTGCCAGCAGCCAAGTGATTAAATCAACTAATAATTCACCCCTCCACTTT. Protein sequence: CASSQVIKSTNNSPLHF.

The genes are TRBV2 and TRBJ1-1; no reliable D call. Germline V gene sequence: CDR1 SNHLY, CDR2 FYNNEI. The V and J ends lost 0 bases and 0 bases respectively, with 5 bases between them. This CDR3 is 14 amino acids long. The CDR3: CASSEATLNTEAFF. The DNA of the CDR3 is TGTGCCAGCAGTGAAGCAACATTGAACACTGAAGCTTTCTTT.

The chain links TRBV9 to TRBJ1-3; D possibly corresponds to TRBD1 (5 bases). V lost 3 bases to trimming and J lost 2 bases, with 9 bases between them. The CDR3 covers 14 residues. CDR1 SGDLS and CDR2 YYNGEE come from the germline V gene. As DNA, the CDR3 is TGTGCCAGCAGCGGACAGATCGCTGGAAACACCATATATTTT. As protein: CASSGQIAGNTIYF.

The gene calls are TRBV18 and TRBJ2-4; tentatively, D is TRBD2 (6 bases). The CDR3 is 15 amino acids. Germline V CDR1 and CDR2: KGHSH, LQKENI. V was cut by 3 bases and J by 5 bases, with 14 bases left in between. This chain's CDR3 is CASSPGRDQQNIQYF. The CDR3 DNA reads TGTGCCAGCTCACCGGGGCGGGACCAACAAAACATTCAGTACTTC. The full variable domain, in which reference TRBV18 and TRBJ2-4 provide the parts outside the CDR3, is NAGVMQNPRHLVRRRGQEARLRCSPMKGHSHVYWYRQLPEEGLKFMVYLQKENIIDESGMPKERFSAEFPKEGPSILRIQQVVRGDSAAYFCASSPGRDQQNIQYFGAGTRLSVL.

V usage is TRBV10-3 and J usage is TRBJ2-1; 11 bases are a match to TRBD2. The CDR3 spans 15 residues. Germline lookup yields CDR1 ENHRY and CDR2 SYGVKD. The junction had 3 bases not matched to a gene; V was cut back by 4 bases and J by 4 bases. This CDR3 reads CAISGGTSGYNEQFF. CDR3 in DNA: TGTGCCATCAGTGGAGGGACTAGCGGATACAATGAGCAGTTCTTC.

This clone was observed a single time. This chain connects TRBV4-2 to TRBJ2-6; no reliable D call. Germline lookup yields CDR1 LGHNA and CDR2 YNFKEQ. The CDR3 length is 15 residues. The V end lost 0 bases, the J end lost 0 bases, and 3 bases lay between the germline ends. CDR3 sequence: CASSQDYSGANVLTF. For the CDR3, the DNA is TGTGCCAGCAGCCAAGACTACTCTGGGGCCAACGTCCTGACTTTC.

CDR3 in DNA: TGTGCCAGCAGCTTAGATAGGCTATACGGCGAGCAGTACTTC. It translates to CASSLDRLYGEQYF. This chain uses TRBV11-1 with TRBJ2-7; D is unclear. The CDR3 is 14 residues long. The V gene lost 1 base and the J gene lost 6 bases, with 13 bases spanning the gap. The germline V gene encodes CDR1 SGHAT and CDR2 FQDESV (reference sequence).

The chain carries TRBV6-1 and TRBJ2-6, with 8 positions matching TRBD2. Per the germline V gene, CDR1 is MNHNS and CDR2 is SASEGT. The J segment lost 0 bases and the V segment lost 2 bases, leaving 9 bases of the junction unmatched. The CDR3 extends over 19 amino acids. CDR3 DNA: TGTGCCAGCAGTGAAAGGATTAGCGGGGCGAGCTCTGGGGCCAACGTCCTGACTTTC. Its translation: CASSERISGASSGANVLTF.

This chain joins TRBV14 and TRBJ2-7, with a possible D match to TRBD2 (6 bases). CDR1 SGHDN and CDR2 FVKESK come from the germline V gene. V lost 5 bases, J lost 3 bases, and 14 bases lay in between. The CDR3 is 14 residues long. The CDR3 sequence is CASSEGPGGYEQYF. The CDR3, as DNA: TGTGCCAGCAGCGAGGGTCCCGGGGGCTACGAGCAGTACTTC.

This chain uses TRBV6-5 with TRBJ2-7, with 9 nucleotides matching TRBD1. CDR3 size: 13 residues. Looked up from germline, CDR1 is MNHEY and CDR2 is SVGAGI. V was pared by 8 bases and J by 5 bases, with 7 bases of the junction left unmatched. The CDR3 spells CASRGQGIHEQYF. For the CDR3, the DNA is TGTGCCAGCCGTGGACAGGGGATCCACGAGCAGTACTTC.

The chain links TRBV5-1 to TRBJ2-2, with TRBD1 matching over 8 bases. The germline gives CDR1 SGHRS, CDR2 YFSETQ. The trim removed 5 bases at V and 1 base at J, leaving 4 bases unmatched. The CDR3 has 15 amino acids. The CDR3 loop is CASSPGTGNTGELFF. The CDR3 DNA reads as TGCGCCAGCAGTCCCGGGACAGGGAACACCGGGGAGCTGTTTTTT.

The chain has TRBV18 and TRBJ1-5, with 8 positions matching TRBD1. With V trimmed by 3 bases and J by 4 bases, 2 bases remained unmatched. The CDR3 is 14 residues long. Per the germline V gene, CDR1 is KGHSH and CDR2 is LQKENI. The DNA for the CDR3 is TGTGCCAGCTCACCTCAGGGGGCTAATCAGCCCCAGCATTTT. This sequence encodes CASSPQGANQPQHF.

The J gene is TRBJ2-4, the V gene TRBV27, with 8 bases lining up with TRBD1. V lost 7 bases and J lost 6; bases outside the gene matches: 14. The CDR3 runs 16 residues. Germline V lookup: CDR1 MNHEY, CDR2 SMNVEV (reference sequence). The CDR3 reads CASTTTQGARGNIQYF. The CDR3, as DNA: TGTGCCAGCACCACCACTCAGGGGGCGCGGGGAAACATTCAGTACTTC.

This chain joins TRBV4-1 and TRBJ2-2; D gene uncertain. CDR1 and CDR2 (germline): MGHRA, YSYEKL. V was clipped by 6 bases and J by 4 bases, with 12 bases between them. The CDR3 has 14 residues. CDR3 sequence reads: CASSPPTRTGELFF. CDR3 DNA sequence: TGCGCCAGCAGTCCCCCTACTCGCACCGGGGAGCTGTTTTTT.

The J gene is TRBJ1-4, the V gene TRBV2, with a weak D call TRBD1 (6 bases). Germline values: CDR1 SNHLY, CDR2 FYNNEI. V gave up 0 bases and J gave up 8 bases, with 16 bases separating them. CDR3 length: 16 residues. The CDR3 region is CASSEALVQGYEKLFF. CDR3 coding DNA: TGTGCCAGCAGTGAAGCGCTTGTACAGGGCTACGAAAAACTGTTTTTT.

This chain uses TRBV7-3 with TRBJ2-2, with D perhaps being TRBD1 or TRBD2 (5 bases each). Germline V gene lookup returns CDR1 SGHTA and CDR2 FQGTGA. The CDR3 has 17 residues. Trimming pared 2 bases from V and 1 base from J, leaving 14 bases between. CDR3 sequence (DNA): TGTGCCAGCAGCTTACAAGGGACCCGAGGGAACACCGGGGAGCTGTTTTTT. This translates into CASSLQGTRGNTGELFF.

The chain is built from TRBV5-1 and TRBJ2-5, with 9 bases lining up with TRBD1. Germline V gene data show CDR1 as SGHRS and CDR2 as YFSETQ. This CDR3 contains 13 residues. J was trimmed by 3 bases and V by 4 bases; bases with no gene match: 1. CDR3 sequence: CASSGDREETQYF. The DNA for the CDR3 is TGCGCCAGCAGCGGGGACAGGGAAGAGACCCAGTACTTC.

The rearrangement joins TRBV4-1 to TRBJ2-7; 7 bases are shared with TRBD2. The CDR3 runs 15 residues. CDR1 and CDR2 from the germline V gene are MGHRA and YSYEKL. V gave up 1 base and J gave up 0 bases; unmatched junction bases: 3. CDR3 in amino acids: CASSQGLALSYEQYF. The CDR3 nucleotides read TGCGCCAGCAGCCAAGGACTAGCCCTCTCCTACGAGCAGTACTTC.